This T cell receptor (beta chain) stems from a study of CD8 T cells in Susac syndrome. Random hexamers served to reverse transcribe about 0.45 to 1 ug RNA. One entry per CDR3 protein results from TCRdb running MiXCR on the immunoSEQ multiplex PCR reads. The data show approximately 220,000 distinct CDR3 sequences, about 95% seen once. Trimming removed 5 bases from V and 4 bases from J; junction bases left unmatched: 9. The CDR3 sequence is 14 residues long. CDR1 is DFQATT, CDR2 SNEGSKA, per germline (reference sequence). The sequence derives from a human donor with multiple sclerosis. This sequence joins TRBV20-1 and TRBJ2-7, with TRBD2 matching over 9 bases. Sequencing was performed on CD4+ T cells from PBMCs. In nucleotides, the CDR3 is TGCAGTGCTGTAGGAGAGCGGGGGGATTACGAGCAGTACGTC. It specifies CSAVGERGDYEQYV.